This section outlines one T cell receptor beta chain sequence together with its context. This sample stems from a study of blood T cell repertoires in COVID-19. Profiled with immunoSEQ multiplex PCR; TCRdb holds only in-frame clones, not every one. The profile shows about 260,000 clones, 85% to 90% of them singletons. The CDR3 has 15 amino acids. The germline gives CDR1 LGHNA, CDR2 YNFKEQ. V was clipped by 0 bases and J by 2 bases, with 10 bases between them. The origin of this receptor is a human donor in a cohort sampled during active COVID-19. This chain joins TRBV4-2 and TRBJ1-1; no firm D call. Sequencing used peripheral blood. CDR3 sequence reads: CASSQDRGFNTEAFF. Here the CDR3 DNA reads TGTGCCAGCAGCCAAGATCGGGGATTTAACACTGAAGCTTTCTTT.